The clone carrying this TCR beta chain was counted once. The data originate from a study of blood T cell repertoires in COVID-19. Study-wide context: Samples came from the United States, Italy and Spain, spanning acute and convalescent COVID-19. From T cells, B-cell-depleted T cells, or PBMCs came the material, which was cDNA or gDNA.

Original processing methods: Nucleated cell number was recorded as an estimate derived from reference gene primer amplification. TCRdb's copy holds only in-frame clones and misses some; the assay was immunoSEQ multiplex PCR. That table supplies the V and J calls and clone size; D and trimming were determined from the DNA. Of approximately 250,000 clones listed, 80% to 90% are singletons. Germline assignment: CDR1 MGHRA and CDR2 YSYEKL. This CDR3 spans 16 amino acids. V lost 2 bases, J lost 8 bases, and 21 bases lay in between. Sample: peripheral blood. The chain combines TRBV4-1 with TRBJ1-2, with D perhaps matching TRBD1 (5 bases). The source is a young man who had recovered from COVID-19. The CDR3 DNA sequence: TGCGCCAGCAGCCAAATGGGGATGGGTGGGGGGATCGGCTACACCTTC. Residues: CASSQMGMGGGIGYTF.